A single TCR beta chain is shown here with its context. This entry comes from a study of CD8 T cells in Susac syndrome. TEMRA cells were enriched by FACS, and CD4+ and CD8+ T cells were negatively isolated. This CDR3 comprises 12 residues. CDR1 and CDR2 from the germline V gene are ENHRY and SYGVKD. Between the trimmed V and J ends, which lost 10 bases and 0 bases, there was a span of 7 bases. RNA, at roughly 0.45 to 1 ug, was reverse transcribed with random hexamers. MiXCR, applied by TCRdb to the immunoSEQ multiplex PCR reads, yields one record per CDR3 protein. The top ten clones hold 0.11% to 0.15% of a sample with approximately 100,000 distinct CDR3 sequences, 80% to 95% of them seen once.

The rearrangement links TRBV10-3 to TRBJ1-3; weak D call: TRBD1 (5 bases). The specimen sequenced was CD4+ T cells from PBMCs. This TCR was sampled from a human donor in good health. The CDR3 region is CATGGSGNTIYF. The CDR3, as DNA: TGTGCCACGGGGGGCTCTGGAAACACCATATATTTT.